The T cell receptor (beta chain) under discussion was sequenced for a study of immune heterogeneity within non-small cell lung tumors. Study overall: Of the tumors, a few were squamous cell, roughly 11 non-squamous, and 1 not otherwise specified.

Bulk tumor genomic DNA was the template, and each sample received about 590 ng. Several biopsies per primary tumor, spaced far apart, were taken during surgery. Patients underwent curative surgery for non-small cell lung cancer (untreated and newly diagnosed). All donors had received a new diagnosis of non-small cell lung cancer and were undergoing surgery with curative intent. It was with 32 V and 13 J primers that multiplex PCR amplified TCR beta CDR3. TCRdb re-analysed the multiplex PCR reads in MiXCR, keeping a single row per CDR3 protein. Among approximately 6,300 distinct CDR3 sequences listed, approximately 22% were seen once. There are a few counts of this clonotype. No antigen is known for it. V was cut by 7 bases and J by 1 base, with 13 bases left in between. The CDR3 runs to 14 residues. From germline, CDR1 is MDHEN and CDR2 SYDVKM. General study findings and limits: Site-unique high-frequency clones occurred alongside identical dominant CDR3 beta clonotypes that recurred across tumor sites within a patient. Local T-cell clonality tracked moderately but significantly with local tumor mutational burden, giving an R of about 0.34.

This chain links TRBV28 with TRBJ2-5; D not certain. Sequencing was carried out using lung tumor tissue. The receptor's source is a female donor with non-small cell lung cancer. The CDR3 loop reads CASTTAPLQETQYF. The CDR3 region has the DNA TGTGCCAGCACTACAGCCCCGCTCCAAGAGACCCAGTACTTC.